These 16 T cell receptor beta chains share one sample of origin, sequenced in a study of cytomegalovirus exposure and HLA in healthy donors. The study ran its PCR with 60 Vbeta and 13 Jbeta primers. The assay was immunoSEQ multiplex PCR, and TCRdb's table has in-frame clones only and misses some. Of about 180,000 clones listed, roughly four fifths are singletons. The material sequenced was PBMCs. The receptors were gathered from a man younger than 35 in good health and CMV-seronegative.

The rearrangement links TRBV21-1 to TRBJ1-1. TRBV21-1 is labeled a pseudogene. This CDR3 has 16 amino acids. In DNA, the CDR3 is TGTGCCAGCAGTAAAAGGGGGGGCAGCGGGAACACTGAAGCTTTCTTT. Translating gives CASSKRGGSGNTEAFF.

The chain is built from TRBV28 and TRBJ1-5, with D tentatively TRBD1 (5 bases). The CDR3 has 13 residues. V lost 6 bases to trimming and J lost 6 bases, with 12 bases between them. The germline V gene encodes CDR1 MDHEN and CDR2 SYDVKM. The CDR3 nucleotides are TGTGCCAGCAGCTATCAGGGTGGTCAGCCCCAGCATTTT. Amino acid sequence: CASSYQGGQPQHF.

The chain links TRBV29-1 to TRBJ2-1; 7 bases are a match to TRBD2. This CDR3 contains 14 residues. Germline CDR1 SQVTM, CDR2 ANQGSEA. Germline trimming cut 8 bases from V and 8 bases from J; bases unmatched to any gene: 15. The CDR3 sequence is CSSSWGGILDEQFF. CDR3 in DNA: TGCAGCTCTTCCTGGGGAGGGATTTTGGATGAGCAGTTCTTC.

The V and J genes are TRBV7-2 and TRBJ2-2, with 10 bases aligning to TRBD1. The V and J ends lost 1 base and 6 bases, in that order; junction bases with no gene match: 5. This CDR3 is 16 amino acids long. The germline gives CDR1 SGHTA, CDR2 FQGNSA. The CDR3 DNA reads TGTGCCAGCAGCTTAGTGTTAGGACAGGGGGCCGGGGAGCTGTTTTTT. It translates to CASSLVLGQGAGELFF. The whole variable domain, filled in from reference TRBV7-2 and TRBJ2-2, reads GAGVSQSPSNKVTEKGKDVELRCDPISGHTALYWYRQSLGQGLEFLIYFQGNSAPDKSGLPSDRFSAERTGGSVSTLTIQRTQQEDSAVYLCASSLVLGQGAGELFFGEGSRLTVL.

The CDR3 protein is CASREPSTNEQFF. For the CDR3, the DNA is TGTGCCAGCAGGGAGCCTAGCACTAATGAGCAGTTCTTC. V usage is TRBV6-5 and J usage is TRBJ2-1; possible D gene TRBD2, 5 bases. The length of the CDR3 is 13 residues. CDR1 and CDR2 (germline): MNHEY, SVGAGI. V was pared by 6 bases and J by 7 bases, with 13 bases between.

V is TRBV5-5 and J is TRBJ2-7; no clear D gene. The CDR3 has 11 amino acids. Germline V gene sequence: CDR1 SGHKS, CDR2 YYEKEE (reference sequence). V was clipped by 0 bases and J by 7 bases, with 5 bases between them. This CDR3 reads CASSLVREQYF. The CDR3 DNA sequence: TGTGCCAGCAGCTTGGTTAGAGAGCAGTACTTC.

The chain carries TRBV7-2 and TRBJ1-5; possibly TRBD1 for D (5 bases). Per the germline V gene, CDR1 is SGHTA and CDR2 is FQGNSA. This CDR3 is built from 13 residues. V lost 5 bases and J lost 7, with 12 bases in between. The CDR3 DNA sequence: TGTGCCAGCAGCGCCAGGGTTTCGCAGCCCCAGCATTTT. Its protein is CASSARVSQPQHF.

The rearrangement links TRBV5-1 to TRBJ2-5; 9 positions match TRBD1. This CDR3 contains 16 residues. V shed 0 bases and J 2 bases; nucleotides not matched to a gene: 5. Germline CDR1 SGHRS, CDR2 YFSETQ. For the CDR3, the DNA is TGCGCCAGCAGCTTGGGTCCGGGACAGGGACAAGAGACCCAGTACTTC. Translation: CASSLGPGQGQETQYF.

Only one count was recorded for this clone. Other DNA sequences from this sample encode an identical CDR3 as well. The chain uses TRBV4-2 and TRBJ1-2, with TRBD1 matching 7 bases. The V and J ends lost 3 bases and 8 bases, in that order; junction bases with no gene match: 12. The germline V gene encodes CDR1 LGHNA and CDR2 YNFKEQ. This CDR3 has 15 amino acids. CDR3 residues: CASSQDMEGARGYTF. CDR3 in DNA: TGTGCCAGCAGCCAGGATATGGAGGGGGCGCGGGGCTACACCTTC.

In DNA, the CDR3 is TGTGCCAGCAGCTGGGGGGGGAGCTCCTACAATGAGCAGTTCTTC. This translates into CASSWGGSSYNEQFF. The chain is built from TRBV27 and TRBJ2-1, with 7 bases identical to TRBD2. The CDR3 sequence is 15 residues long. J was trimmed by 0 bases and V by 6 bases; bases with no gene match: 5. From germline, CDR1 is MNHEY and CDR2 SMNVEV (reference sequence).

The chain joins TRBV27 to TRBJ2-7; D uncertain. Trimming took 4 bases from V and 3 from J, leaving 13 bases between them. This CDR3 contains 14 residues. Germline values: CDR1 MNHEY, CDR2 SMNVEV (reference sequence). The CDR3 DNA reads TGTGCCAGCAGTTCCCTCGACTGGCGCTACGAGCAGTACTTC. As protein: CASSSLDWRYEQYF.

The genes are TRBV7-2 and TRBJ1-2, with 8 bases fitting TRBD1. This CDR3 region has 16 residues. J was trimmed by 0 bases and V by 5 bases; bases with no gene match: 8. Germline loops: CDR1 SGHTA, CDR2 FQGNSA. As DNA, the CDR3 is TGTGCCAGCAGCCGACGACAGGGGAGAACTAACTATGGCTACACCTTC. Encoded protein: CASSRRQGRTNYGYTF. Full variable domain (missing parts from reference TRBV7-2 and TRBJ1-2): GAGVSQSPSNKVTEKGKDVELRCDPISGHTALYWYRQSLGQGLEFLIYFQGNSAPDKSGLPSDRFSAERTGGSVSTLTIQRTQQEDSAVYLCASSRRQGRTNYGYTFGSGTRLTVV.

This chain connects TRBV7-9 to TRBJ1-2, with D tentatively TRBD1 (6 bases). The CDR3 is 14 residues long. Germline V gives CDR1 SEHNR, CDR2 FQNEAQ (reference sequence). The V end was cut by 5 bases, the J end by 7 bases, with 17 bases between. This CDR3 reads CASSPARGRIGYTF. The CDR3 DNA reads as TGTGCCAGCAGCCCAGCCAGGGGCCGGATTGGCTACACCTTC.

This clone was counted at least ten times. The chain combines TRBV7-9 with TRBJ1-6; D not certain. CDR3 size: 14 residues. Germline V gene lookup returns CDR1 SEHNR and CDR2 FQNEAQ (reference sequence). V lost 7 bases, J lost 7 bases, and 14 bases lay in between. The CDR3 DNA sequence: TGTGCCAGCAACAAAGGTGCGGCAAATTCACCCCTCCACTTT. Encoded protein: CASNKGAANSPLHF.

This rearrangement joins TRBV19 to TRBJ2-7, with 9 bases that match TRBD1. Losses at the gene ends were 5 bases for V and 3 bases for J; bases not matched to a gene: 8. The germline gives CDR1 LNHDA, CDR2 SQIVND (reference sequence). The CDR3 length is 15 residues. CDR3 DNA sequence: TGTGCCAGTAGTCCGAAGACAGGGGGTATCTACGAGCAGTACTTC. Its protein product is CASSPKTGGIYEQYF.

The CDR3 region has the DNA TGCGCCAGCAGCTTGTTAGTCGGGACAGGAGGTTCCTACGAGCAGTACTTC. This gives the protein CASSLLVGTGGSYEQYF. The chain recombines TRBV5-1 with TRBJ2-7; 8 bases align to TRBD1. The CDR3 is made up of 17 amino acids. The trim removed 1 base at V and 1 base at J, leaving 10 bases unmatched. CDR1 and CDR2 from the germline V gene are SGHRS and YFSETQ.